This T cell receptor beta chain came from a study of T cells after yellow fever vaccination. On the study more broadly: Fractions low in cell number were prepared with SMART-Seq v4 Ultra Low Input. Overall study findings and caveats: Overlap between CD4 and CD8 compartments was detected for a small share of clonotypes.

MiXCR, run by TCRdb on the 5' RACE reads, gives a single entry per CDR3 protein. The sample lists a few hundred thousand distinct CDR3 sequences, under 15% occurring once. This clonotype has only a few counts. Its antigen is unidentified. This CDR3 has 13 amino acids. V gave up 1 base and J gave up 6 bases, with 7 bases separating them. The germline V gene has CDR1 MNHEY and CDR2 SMNVEV (reference sequence). The TCR was taken from a man between 18 and 29 years old who received the YFV17D yellow fever vaccine. The chain combines TRBV27 with TRBJ1-5, with D unclear. The sequencing here drew on CD4+ T cells sorted from PBMCs, taken 15 days after the yellow fever booster vaccination. The CDR3 protein is CASSLWFGQPQHF. The CDR3 DNA reads TGTGCCAGCAGTTTATGGTTCGGTCAGCCCCAGCATTTT.